Listed below are T cell receptor beta chains from one sample, sequenced in a study of human T cells and chemical hapten exposure. One entry per CDR3 protein, called by TCRdb with MiXCR from the RACE reads. The top ten clones hold roughly 2% of a sample with under 200,000 distinct CDR3 sequences, approximately 30% of them seen once. Here the sequenced sample was whole blood, taken in connection with sensitization to the hapten diphenylcyclopropenone (DPC). The receptors here all came from a woman under 30 with alopecia areata. Some clones in this sample may be carry-over from other donors' samples. Each CDR3 is given with its conserved first and last residue. A D gene is named only where the DNA matches it firmly. Clone sizes are given selectively: once, few, many, or a class where the clone is expanded.

J gene: TRBJ1-5
clone size: .
V gene: TRBV20-1
D gene: .
CDR3 DNA: TGCAGTGCTAGAGATTCTATGGGGGGCCTCAATCAGCCCCAGCATTTT
CDR3 protein: CSARDSMGGLNQPQHF

J gene: TRBJ2-1
clone size: few
V gene: TRBV4-3
D gene: .
CDR3 DNA: TGCGCCAGCAGCCAAACAAGGACAGCCTACAATGAGCAGTTCTTC
CDR3 protein: CASSQTRTAYNEQFF

J gene: TRBJ2-1
clone size: .
V gene: TRBV5-4
D gene: .
CDR3 DNA: TGTGCCAGCAGCTTGGATGGGCCGGGAACATGGATGTTCTTC
CDR3 protein: CASSLDGPGTWMFF

J gene: TRBJ2-7
clone size: few
V gene: TRBV11-2
D gene: TRBD2
CDR3 DNA: TGTGCCAGCAGGTTACTAGCGGGGGGCAACGAGCAGTACTTC
CDR3 protein: CASRLLAGGNEQYF

J gene: TRBJ2-7
clone size: many
V gene: TRBV5-1
D gene: .
CDR3 DNA: TGCGCCAGCAGCTTGGCCGGGAATAGCTACGAGCAGTACTTC
CDR3 protein: CASSLAGNSYEQYF

J gene: TRBJ2-1
clone size: few
V gene: TRBV4-1
D gene: TRBD1
CDR3 DNA: TGCGCCAGCCGCAGGGGGCTTAACAATGAGCAGTTCTTC
CDR3 protein: CASRRGLNNEQFF

J gene: TRBJ2-3
clone size: .
V gene: TRBV2
D gene: .
CDR3 DNA: TGTGCCAGCAGTTTACCCGACAGGACTTACACAGATACGCAGTATTTT
CDR3 protein: CASSLPDRTYTDTQYF

J gene: TRBJ1-2
clone size: .
V gene: TRBV29-1
D gene: .
CDR3 DNA: TGCAGCATTGAAAGGGGAGGGTATGGCTACACCTTC
CDR3 protein: CSIERGGYGYTF

J gene: TRBJ2-3
clone size: .
V gene: TRBV9
D gene: .
CDR3 DNA: TGTGCCAGCAGCGCTAGCCAGCCCTTTAACACAGATACGCAGTATTTT
CDR3 protein: CASSASQPFNTDTQYF

J gene: TRBJ2-7
clone size: .
V gene: TRBV20-1
D gene: .
CDR3 DNA: TGCAGTCCGTTCCCTGGGCAGTACTTC
CDR3 protein: CSPFPGQYF

J gene: TRBJ2-4
clone size: many
V gene: TRBV12-3/TRBV12-4
D gene: .
CDR3 DNA: TGTGCCAGCAGTTTGCAGGGAGCCAAAAACATTCAGTACTTC
CDR3 protein: CASSLQGAKNIQYF

J gene: TRBJ1-1
clone size: many
V gene: TRBV29-1
D gene: .
CDR3 DNA: TGCAGCGTTGAAGGGGGAGGGAACACTGAAGCTTTCTTT
CDR3 protein: CSVEGGGNTEAFF

J gene: TRBJ2-5
clone size: .
V gene: TRBV3-1
D gene: .
CDR3 DNA: TGTGCCAGCAGCCAACTGGTGGAGACCCAGTACTTC
CDR3 protein: CASSQLVETQYF

J gene: TRBJ2-5
clone size: many
V gene: TRBV7-2
D gene: TRBD2
CDR3 DNA: TGTGCCAGCAGCCCAGGACTAGCGGGGGACGTGTACCAAGAGACCCAGTACTTC
CDR3 protein: CASSPGLAGDVYQETQYF

J gene: TRBJ2-4
clone size: .
V gene: TRBV6-2/TRBV6-3
D gene: .
CDR3 DNA: TGTGCCAGCCTTAATGGAGACATTCAGTACTTC
CDR3 protein: CASLNGDIQYF

J gene: TRBJ1-1
clone size: few
V gene: TRBV27
D gene: TRBD1
CDR3 DNA: TGTGCCAGCAGTCCCCGGACAGGGCCGAACACTGAAGCTTTCTTT
CDR3 protein: CASSPRTGPNTEAFF

J gene: TRBJ1-2
clone size: .
V gene: TRBV29-1
D gene: .
CDR3 DNA: TGCAGCGTTGAAGATAGGAACGGGAATGGCTACACCTTC
CDR3 protein: CSVEDRNGNGYTF

J gene: TRBJ2-1
clone size: few
V gene: TRBV20-1
D gene: TRBD1
CDR3 DNA: TGCAGTGCACGGGACAGACAGCTTCCTAATGAGCAGTTCTTC
CDR3 protein: CSARDRQLPNEQFF

J gene: TRBJ1-2
clone size: few
V gene: TRBV20-1
D gene: .
CDR3 DNA: TGCAGCGTGAGGGTGGTCTATGGCTACACCTTC
CDR3 protein: CSVRVVYGYTF

J gene: TRBJ1-2
clone size: .
V gene: TRBV29-1
D gene: .
CDR3 DNA: TGCAGCGTTGAAGGAAGGACGGAGGAAGCTAACTATGGCTACACCTTC
CDR3 protein: CSVEGRTEEANYGYTF

J gene: TRBJ2-5
clone size: few
V gene: TRBV2
D gene: .
CDR3 DNA: TGTGCCAGCACGACGCTGGTAGGAGAGACCCAGTACTTC
CDR3 protein: CASTTLVGETQYF

J gene: TRBJ2-1
clone size: .
V gene: TRBV20-1
D gene: TRBD1
CDR3 DNA: TGCAGTGCCTCGGACAGGATGGGGGTATACAATGAGCAGTTCTTC
CDR3 protein: CSASDRMGVYNEQFF

J gene: TRBJ1-2
clone size: .
V gene: TRBV12-3/TRBV12-4
D gene: .
CDR3 DNA: TGTGCCAGCAGTTTATGGGGGCAGGGTGACGGCTACACCTTC
CDR3 protein: CASSLWGQGDGYTF

J gene: TRBJ1-5
clone size: few
V gene: TRBV19
D gene: .
CDR3 DNA: TGTGCCAGTAGTAGCAGTTCGGGTCAGCCCCAGCATTTT
CDR3 protein: CASSSSSGQPQHF

J gene: TRBJ1-1
clone size: few
V gene: TRBV3-1
D gene: .
CDR3 DNA: TGTGCCAGCAGCCCAACAGGTTCAAACACTGAAGCTTTCTTT
CDR3 protein: CASSPTGSNTEAFF

J gene: TRBJ1-3
clone size: .
V gene: TRBV7-4
D gene: .
CDR3 DNA: TGTGCCAGCAGCTTAGCCGGAGGACAGGGAAACACCATATATTTT
CDR3 protein: CASSLAGGQGNTIYF

J gene: TRBJ2-5
clone size: few
V gene: TRBV6-6
D gene: .
CDR3 DNA: TGTGCCAGCAGTTACTCTATGGGGGGCCAAGAGACCCAGTACTTC
CDR3 protein: CASSYSMGGQETQYF

J gene: TRBJ2-7
clone size: .
V gene: TRBV7-9
D gene: .
CDR3 DNA: TGTGCCAGCAGCCATACCGGGACCGGTGGTCTCGAGCAGTACTTC
CDR3 protein: CASSHTGTGGLEQYF

J gene: TRBJ2-7
clone size: once
V gene: TRBV4-3
D gene: TRBD1
CDR3 DNA: TGCGCCAGCAGCCAAGGGGGGAGCAGGGGGTATCCCTACGAGCAGTACTTC
CDR3 protein: CASSQGGSRGYPYEQYF

J gene: TRBJ2-3
clone size: .
V gene: TRBV7-2
D gene: TRBD1
CDR3 DNA: TGTGCCAGCAGCTTAGCTGTAAGGACAGGGCTAGAGACAGATACGCAGTATTTT
CDR3 protein: CASSLAVRTGLETDTQYF

J gene: TRBJ1-2
clone size: few
V gene: TRBV11-2
D gene: .
CDR3 DNA: TGTGCCAGCAGCAAAGGGGGGAGTGGCGGCTACACCTTC
CDR3 protein: CASSKGGSGGYTF

J gene: TRBJ2-3
clone size: few
V gene: TRBV19
D gene: .
CDR3 DNA: TGTGCCAGTAGGAGCGGGAGCACAGATACGCAGTATTTT
CDR3 protein: CASRSGSTDTQYF

J gene: TRBJ2-3
clone size: few
V gene: TRBV2
D gene: TRBD1
CDR3 DNA: TGTGCCAGCAGTGTGCAGGGGGCGGCAGATACGCAGTATTTT
CDR3 protein: CASSVQGAADTQYF

J gene: TRBJ2-1
clone size: once
V gene: TRBV10-3
D gene: .
CDR3 DNA: TGTGCCATCAGGACTTCGACACTTTACAATGAGCAGTTCTTC
CDR3 protein: CAIRTSTLYNEQFF

J gene: TRBJ2-7
clone size: few
V gene: TRBV4-1
D gene: TRBD2
CDR3 DNA: TGCGCCAGCAGCCAAGCGAGATCTAGCGGGACCTACGAGCAGTACTTC
CDR3 protein: CASSQARSSGTYEQYF

J gene: TRBJ1-2
clone size: .
V gene: TRBV4-1
D gene: .
CDR3 DNA: TGCGCCAGCAGCCAGGCTAGGACGGGCCAGACAAATGGCTACACCTTC
CDR3 protein: CASSQARTGQTNGYTF

J gene: TRBJ1-2
clone size: .
V gene: TRBV25-1
D gene: .
CDR3 DNA: TGTGCCAGCAGGGACCCCCCGCCTAACTATGGCTACACCTTC
CDR3 protein: CASRDPPPNYGYTF

J gene: TRBJ1-1
clone size: .
V gene: TRBV7-9
D gene: .
CDR3 DNA: TGTGCCAGCAGCTTGGGGGGCTCGAGCACTGAAGCTTTCTTT
CDR3 protein: CASSLGGSSTEAFF

J gene: TRBJ1-1
clone size: few
V gene: TRBV4-1
D gene: TRBD1
CDR3 DNA: TGCGCCAGCAGCCAGCAGGGGGCAGGCACTGAAGCTTTCTTT
CDR3 protein: CASSQQGAGTEAFF

J gene: TRBJ2-7
clone size: few
V gene: TRBV25-1
D gene: .
CDR3 DNA: TGTGCCAGCAGTGAACCGGGGACCTACGAGCAGTACTTC
CDR3 protein: CASSEPGTYEQYF

J gene: TRBJ2-5
clone size: .
V gene: TRBV27
D gene: .
CDR3 DNA: TGTGCCAGCAGTTTCCGGGGGACCCAGTACTTC
CDR3 protein: CASSFRGTQYF

J gene: TRBJ1-4
clone size: few
V gene: TRBV4-1
D gene: .
CDR3 DNA: TGCGCCAGCAGCCAAGAGCCCGTTTCTGAAAAACTGTTTTTT
CDR3 protein: CASSQEPVSEKLFF

J gene: TRBJ2-3
clone size: .
V gene: TRBV20-1
D gene: .
CDR3 DNA: TGCAGTGCCACCCCGGGACACTACACAGATACGCAGTATTTT
CDR3 protein: CSATPGHYTDTQYF

J gene: TRBJ2-2
clone size: .
V gene: TRBV5-4
D gene: TRBD2
CDR3 DNA: TGTGCCAGCAGCCCATTGGGAGGGGAGGTAACCGGGGAGCTGTTTTTT
CDR3 protein: CASSPLGGEVTGELFF

J gene: TRBJ1-1
clone size: .
V gene: TRBV6-6
D gene: .
CDR3 DNA: TGTGCCAGCAGTTACCAGGACACTGAAGCTTTCTTT
CDR3 protein: CASSYQDTEAFF

J gene: TRBJ2-1
clone size: few
V gene: TRBV7-3
D gene: TRBD2
CDR3 DNA: TGTGCCAGCAGCTTAAAAAGCGGGAGGCCCCATGAGCAGTTCTTC
CDR3 protein: CASSLKSGRPHEQFF

J gene: TRBJ2-7
clone size: few
V gene: TRBV7-9
D gene: .
CDR3 DNA: TGTGCCAGCAGCTTACTCGGTCCTAACACGAACGAGCAGTACTTC
CDR3 protein: CASSLLGPNTNEQYF

J gene: TRBJ2-7
clone size: few
V gene: TRBV29-1
D gene: TRBD1
CDR3 DNA: TGCAGCGTCGTCGACAGGGGGCGAGAAGAGGAGCAGTACTTC
CDR3 protein: CSVVDRGREEEQYF

J gene: TRBJ1-1
clone size: few
V gene: TRBV7-2
D gene: .
CDR3 DNA: TGTGCCAGCAGCTTAATTCCTCTGAACACTGAAGCTTTCTTT
CDR3 protein: CASSLIPLNTEAFF

J gene: TRBJ1-1
clone size: few
V gene: TRBV6-5
D gene: .
CDR3 DNA: TGTGCCAGCATGACTTTGGGGCGCACTGAAGCTTTCTTT
CDR3 protein: CASMTLGRTEAFF

J gene: TRBJ2-5
clone size: .
V gene: TRBV6-2/TRBV6-3
D gene: .
CDR3 DNA: TGTGCCAGCAGTTCCTGGGGCTCTAGGGAGACCCAGTACTTC
CDR3 protein: CASSSWGSRETQYF

J gene: TRBJ1-1
clone size: .
V gene: TRBV2
D gene: .
CDR3 DNA: TGTGCCAGCCTAGGGGGGGCTTCTGAAGCTTTCTTT
CDR3 protein: CASLGGASEAFF

J gene: TRBJ1-5
clone size: .
V gene: TRBV20-1
D gene: .
CDR3 DNA: TGCAGTGCTTCTGAGGGGCAGTTCTCTGACCCCCAGCATTTT
CDR3 protein: CSASEGQFSDPQHF